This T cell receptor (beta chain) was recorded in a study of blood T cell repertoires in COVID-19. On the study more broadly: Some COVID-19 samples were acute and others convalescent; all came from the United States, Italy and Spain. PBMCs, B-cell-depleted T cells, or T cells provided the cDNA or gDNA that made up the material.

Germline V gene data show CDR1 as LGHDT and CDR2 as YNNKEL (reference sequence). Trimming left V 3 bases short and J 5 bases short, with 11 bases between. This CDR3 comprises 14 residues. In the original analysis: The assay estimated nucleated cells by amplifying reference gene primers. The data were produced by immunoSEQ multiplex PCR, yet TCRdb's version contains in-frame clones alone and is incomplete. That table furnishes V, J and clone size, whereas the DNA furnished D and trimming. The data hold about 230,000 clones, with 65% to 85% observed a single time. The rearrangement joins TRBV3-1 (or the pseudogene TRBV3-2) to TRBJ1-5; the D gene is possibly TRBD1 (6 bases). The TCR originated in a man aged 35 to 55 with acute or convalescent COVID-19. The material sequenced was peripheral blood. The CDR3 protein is CASSQGASDQPQHF. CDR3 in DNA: TGTGCCAGCAGCCAGGGGGCCTCCGATCAGCCCCAGCATTTT.